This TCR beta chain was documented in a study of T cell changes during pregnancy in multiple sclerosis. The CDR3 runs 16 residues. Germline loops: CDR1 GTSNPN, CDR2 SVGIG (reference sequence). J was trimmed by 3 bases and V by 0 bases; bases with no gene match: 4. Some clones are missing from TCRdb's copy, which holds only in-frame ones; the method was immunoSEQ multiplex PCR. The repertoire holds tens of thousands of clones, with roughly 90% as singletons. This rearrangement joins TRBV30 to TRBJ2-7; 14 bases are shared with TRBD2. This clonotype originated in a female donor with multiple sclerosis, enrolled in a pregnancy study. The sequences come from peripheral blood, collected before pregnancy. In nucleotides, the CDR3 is TGTGCCTGGAGTGTAGGGACTAGCGGGGGCCGCTACGAGCAGTACTTC. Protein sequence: CAWSVGTSGGRYEQYF.